Shown below are 7 T cell receptor beta chains from a single sample sequenced in a study of T cells in tuberculosis listed by TCRdb under 2018. Libraries were constructed by the immunoSEQ multiplex PCR assay. TCRdb re-hosts the immuneACCESS table, in-frame sequences only. Its copies lack some clones; in the studies checked, an unresolved V gene accounts for under half of them, and the cause for the rest is not known. The sample records 55,000 to 70,000 clones, 65% to 90% of which are singletons. Around 13% of the sample lies in the top ten. PBMC were thawed, rested overnight, stained with a GMM-loaded CD1B tetramer, a Live/Dead dye and anti-CD3, and then sorted on a FACS Aria II. CD1B tetramers were loaded with C32 glucose monomycolate purified from Rhodococcus equi. Sequencing was carried out using CD1b-GMM tetramer-negative cells sorted from PBMCs. Sample cell subset or site, as interpreted from the label and publication: T cells not binding CD1B-GMM tetramer, sorted from same donor. These receptors originate from an adult woman with latent tuberculosis.

The rearrangement joins TRBV27 to TRBJ1-5; D unresolved. V was cut by 3 bases and J by 0 bases, with 6 bases left in between. Looked up from germline, CDR1 is MNHEY and CDR2 is SMNVEV (reference sequence). CDR3 size: 14 residues. The CDR3 here is CASSFGSSNQPQHF. The CDR3 region has the DNA TGTGCCAGCAGTTTTGGCAGTAGCAATCAGCCCCAGCATTTT.

The chain links TRBV11-1 to TRBJ2-7, with D perhaps matching TRBD2 (5 bases). Germline CDR1 and CDR2: SGHAT and FQDESV (reference sequence). The CDR3 length is 13 residues. The ends were cut back, 7 bases at V and 3 bases at J, with 13 bases in the middle. CDR3 DNA: TGTGCCAGCACGGTTTCGGGAAGCTACGAGCAGTACTTC. Its protein product is CASTVSGSYEQYF.

The rearrangement joins TRBV30 to TRBJ1-3; 7 bases map to TRBD1. The CDR3 sequence is 14 residues long. Germline V lookup: CDR1 GTSNPN, CDR2 SVGIG (reference sequence). V dropped 5 bases and J dropped 3; count of bases not matched to a gene: 7. CDR3 nucleotides: TGTGCCTGGGTATTGACAGGGAGTGGAAACACCATATATTTT. This encodes CAWVLTGSGNTIYF.

The chain employs TRBV9 and TRBJ2-1; D is unresolved. Trimming took 7 bases from V and 4 from J, leaving 6 bases between them. The CDR3 extends over 11 amino acids. Germline-derived CDR1 and CDR2 are SGDLS and YYNGEE. The CDR3 protein is CASGVYNEQFF. As DNA, the CDR3 is TGTGCCAGCGGAGTATACAATGAGCAGTTCTTC.

This clone is a singleton in its sample. The V gene is TRBV5-4, the J gene TRBJ2-2, with 10 bases identical to TRBD2. Germline lookup yields CDR1 SGHNT and CDR2 YYREEE (reference sequence). The CDR3 is made up of 18 amino acids. V lost 0 bases and J lost 3; bases outside the gene matches: 8. In nucleotides, the CDR3 is TGTGCCAGCAGCTTGGTCCTAGCGGGGGTGGCGGACACCGGGGAGCTGTTTTTT. Encoded protein: CASSLVLAGVADTGELFF. Supplemented by reference TRBV5-4 and TRBJ2-2, the full variable domain reads ETGVTQSPTHLIKTRGQQVTLRCSSQSGHNTVSWYQQALGQGPQFIFQYYREEENGRGNFPPRFSGLQFPNYSSELNVNALELDDSALYLCASSLVLAGVADTGELFFGEGSRLTVL.

The J gene is TRBJ2-1, the V gene TRBV18, with TRBD2 as a possible D gene (5 bases). The CDR3 sequence is 13 residues long. Trimming stripped 4 bases from V and 8 bases from J, with 12 bases between. In germline, CDR1 is KGHSH, CDR2 LQKENI. The CDR3 nucleotides read TGTGCCAGCTCACTGCGGGCGTCCGATGAGCAGTTCTTC. Translation: CASSLRASDEQFF.

This chain connects TRBV5-6 to TRBJ1-4, with D possibly TRBD1 on 6 matching bases. This CDR3 region has 15 residues. Trimming left V 6 bases short and J 8 bases short, with 20 bases between. CDR1 is SGHDT and CDR2 is YYEEEE in the germline V gene. The CDR3 spells CASTPSREGGEKLFF. The DNA for the CDR3 is TGTGCCAGCACCCCCTCCCGAGAAGGGGGAGAAAAACTGTTTTTT. Full variable domain (outside the CDR3, taken from reference TRBV5-6 and TRBJ1-4): DAGVTQSPTHLIKTRGQQVTLRCSPKSGHDTVSWYQQALGQGPQFIFQYYEEEERQRGNFPDRFSGHQFPNYSSELNVNALLLGDSALYLCASTPSREGGEKLFFGSGTQLSVL.